This TCR beta chain was obtained from a study of spatial heterogeneity in lung cancer. Study background: Alpha-chain sequences were consistently detected less often than beta-chain sequences.

Trimming took 0 bases from V and 0 from J; bases not matched to a gene: 5. The germline V gene has CDR1 SGDLS and CDR2 YYNGEE. The CDR3 has 16 residues. This clonotype was observed a handful of times. The time point was: sample taken at primary tumor resection. Whole RNA, which was extracted from tumor, nontumor lung tissue or frozen PBMC, was sequenced without any cell sorting. TCRdb redid the calling of the 5' RACE reads with MiXCR, one entry per CDR3 protein. The sample has around 45,000 distinct CDR3 sequences, approximately 10% seen once. Here the sequenced sample was PBMCs, taken at surgery. This chain joins TRBV9 and TRBJ1-1, with TRBD1 identical over 7 bases. This clonotype was sampled from a female donor with early-stage non-small cell lung cancer. The CDR3 region has the DNA TGTGCCAGCAGCGTAGGGCCACAGGGGCTGAACACTGAAGCTTTCTTT. This translates into CASSVGPQGLNTEAFF.